The 14 T cell receptor beta chains listed next were all sequenced from one sample in a study of naive and memory T cell subsets. An oligonucleotide containing a UMI was ligated to the 3' end of TCR cDNA. Ligated cDNA underwent four rounds of PCR with nested alpha and beta constant region primers and SP2. TCRdb called the 5' RACE reads again in MiXCR, with one record for every CDR3 protein. This table holds about 48,000 distinct CDR3 sequences, approximately 4.5% found once. The origin of the receptors is a female donor in good health.

Ten or more counts support this clonotype. The V call is TRBV5-6, the J call TRBJ2-5, with 11 bases lining up with TRBD2. CDR3 length equals 20 residues. Trimming took 4 bases from V and 1 from J; bases not matched to a gene: 18. The V gene's germline CDR1 is SGHDT and CDR2 YYEEEE. The CDR3 region has the DNA TGTGCCAGCAGCCCCAGACCGGGGACTAGCGGAAAACCACCCCAAGAGACCCAGTACTTC. Residues: CASSPRPGTSGKPPQETQYF.

This clonotype was observed at least ten times. The V call is TRBV27, the J call TRBJ2-7; D is perhaps TRBD2 (6 bases). The CDR3 has 15 residues. Trimming removed 4 bases at V and 3 bases at J, with 16 bases between. The germline CDR1 and CDR2 sequences are MNHEY and SMNVEV (reference sequence). The CDR3, as DNA: TGTGCCAGCAGTTCCCTCCGGGAGAGGGACTACGAGCAGTACTTC. Its protein is CASSSLRERDYEQYF.

This clonotype has ten or more counts. This chain uses TRBV12-5 with TRBJ1-2; D not certain. CDR1 LGHNT and CDR2 FRNRAP come from the germline V gene. The CDR3 is 16 residues long. V was cut by 6 bases and J by 2 bases, with 19 bases left in between. CDR3 nucleotide sequence: TGTGCTAGTGGATGGGTAGATAAAATACGGAACTATGGCTACACCTTC. Residues: CASGWVDKIRNYGYTF.

CDR3 bases: TGTGCCAGCTCACCATGGGGAGAGACCCAGTACTTC. Its translation is CASSPWGETQYF. This chain connects TRBV18 to TRBJ2-5; D unresolved. Per germline, CDR1 KGHSH and CDR2 LQKENI. The length of the CDR3 is 12 residues. V was clipped by 2 bases and J by 4 bases, with 5 bases between them.

This clonotype showed up many times. The chain combines TRBV28 with TRBJ2-3, with 10 bases fitting TRBD2. The CDR3 totals 16 residues. Germline values: CDR1 MDHEN, CDR2 SYDVKM. The V gene end was trimmed by 6 bases and the J gene end by 1 base; junction bases not matched to a gene: 7. The CDR3 is CASSPLAGVGTDTQYF. The CDR3, as DNA: TGTGCCAGCAGCCCTCTAGCGGGAGTAGGCACAGATACGCAGTATTTT.

This clonotype was counted at least ten times. The CDR3 region is CASSRLDLGGSKAFF. The CDR3 DNA reads TGTGCCAGCAGCCGATTGGATTTAGGAGGGTCGAAAGCTTTCTTT. This rearrangement joins TRBV3-1 to TRBJ1-1; D remains ambiguous. Germline CDR1 and CDR2: LGHDT and YNNKEL (reference sequence). The CDR3 consists of 15 residues. V was pared by 4 bases and J by 9 bases, with 21 bases between.

This clonotype came up many times. The V and J genes are TRBV2 and TRBJ1-5; perhaps TRBD1 as D (6 bases). V was clipped by 4 bases and J by 1 base, with 11 bases between them. CDR1 is SNHLY, CDR2 FYNNEI, per germline. The CDR3 has 15 residues. CDR3 bases: TGTGCCAGCAGTGGGTTCCAGGGGAGCAATCAGCCCCAGCATTTT. The encoded protein is CASSGFQGSNQPQHF. Together with reference TRBV2 and TRBJ1-5, the CDR3 gives the full variable domain: EPEVTQTPSHQVTQMGQEVILRCVPISNHLYFYWYRQILGQKVEFLVSFYNNEISEKSEIFDDQFSVERPDGSNFTLKIRSTKLEDSAMYFCASSGFQGSNQPQHFGDGTRLSIL.

This clonotype was found many times. The chain combines TRBV5-4 with TRBJ2-5; 7 nucleotides agree with TRBD1. The germline gives CDR1 SGHNT, CDR2 YYREEE (reference sequence). The CDR3 is 14 residues long. The V segment lost 4 bases and the J segment 2 bases; nucleotides outside the gene matches: 5. The CDR3 DNA sequence: TGTGCCAGCAGCGCGCAGGGGGTGCAAGAGACCCAGTACTTC. It is translated as CASSAQGVQETQYF.

Many counts were recorded for this clonotype. The chain carries TRBV7-2 and TRBJ2-2, with D perhaps TRBD1 (5 bases). The CDR3 runs 15 residues. Germline values: CDR1 SGHTA, CDR2 FQGNSA. Trimming took off 6 bases at V and 4 bases at J, with 15 bases between the two ends. CDR3: CASSSQDLGTGELFF. The CDR3 DNA sequence: TGTGCCAGCAGTTCACAGGACCTGGGCACCGGGGAGCTGTTTTTT. The variable domain in full, completed from reference TRBV7-2 and TRBJ2-2, reads GAGVSQSPSNKVTEKGKDVELRCDPISGHTALYWYRQSLGQGLEFLIYFQGNSAPDKSGLPSDRFSAERTGGSVSTLTIQRTQQEDSAVYLCASSSQDLGTGELFFGEGSRLTVL.

This clonotype was counted only a few times. V usage is TRBV3-1 and J usage is TRBJ1-5; D not certain. There are 14 residues in the CDR3. Between the trimmed V and J ends, which lost 4 bases and 3 bases, there was a span of 10 bases. Germline assignment: CDR1 LGHDT and CDR2 YNNKEL (reference sequence). The DNA of the CDR3 is TGTGCCAGCAGCCCCAGGAGTCACAATCAGCCCCAGCATTTT. Its protein product is CASSPRSHNQPQHF.

This clonotype has ten or more counts. J is TRBJ2-1 and V is TRBV5-6; D gene unclear. Looked up from germline, CDR1 is SGHDT and CDR2 is YYEEEE. The CDR3 runs 17 residues. Trimming took 1 base from V and 7 from J, leaving 21 bases between them. CDR3 loop: CASSLRSSGFLRNEQFF. The CDR3 nucleotides read TGTGCCAGCAGCTTGAGGTCATCAGGATTTTTACGGAATGAGCAGTTCTTC.

As concerns this clonotype: This may be a read error, as it is one base from a much larger clone. This chain uses TRBV18 with TRBJ1-1; D call uncertain. The germline V and J ends were trimmed by 4 bases and 5 bases, with 14 bases remaining between them. Germline V gene data show CDR1 as KGHSH and CDR2 as LQKENI. This CDR3 has 14 residues. CDR3 coding DNA: TGTGCCAGCTCACGCGGGAGTGGGTTAACTGAAGCTTTCTTT. Protein product: CASSRGSGLTEAFF. Full variable domain (remainder filled in from reference TRBV18 and TRBJ1-1): NAGVMQNPRHLVRRRGQEARLRCSPMKGHSHVYWYRQLPEEGLKFMVYLQKENIIDESGMPKERFSAEFPKEGPSILRIQQVVRGDSAAYFCASSRGSGLTEAFFGQGTRLTVV.

There are many counts of this clonotype. The V call is TRBV28, the J call TRBJ2-1; D ambiguous. The V gene lost 2 bases and the J gene lost 5 bases, with 4 bases spanning the gap. Germline loops: CDR1 MDHEN, CDR2 SYDVKM. The CDR3 runs to 12 residues. CDR3 loop: CASSLVHNEQFF. CDR3 in DNA: TGTGCCAGCAGTTTAGTCCACAATGAGCAGTTCTTC.

This clonotype was seen a handful of times. CDR3 in DNA: TGTGCCAGCAGGGACAGCAATCAGCCCCAGCATTTT. This encodes CASRDSNQPQHF. V and J are TRBV2 and TRBJ1-5; D is undetermined. The CDR3 sequence is 12 residues long. Germline V CDR1 and CDR2: SNHLY, FYNNEI. V shed 6 bases and J shed 1 base, with 4 bases lying between them.